This T cell receptor (beta chain) was observed in a study of T-cell reconstitution after alpha-beta-depleted transplantation in children (dated by TCRdb to the mid-2010s). For the wider study: Using TCR repertoire profiling, the study quantitatively followed how T-cell immune reconstitution unfolded in children after TCRalphabeta/CD19-depleted allogeneic hematopoietic cell transplantation.

V gives up 6 bases and J gives up 0 bases, and the segment between their germline ends measures 9 bases. Taken from cysteine to phenylalanine, the CDR3 has 15 residues. Kept here is only the CDR3 DNA, which spans 45 bases and is read in frame from base 1. CDR1 and CDR2 are drawn from the germline V gene: SGHTA, FQGNSA. This clonotype occurred a few times. Its antigen remains undetermined. The sample holds no much larger clone one base away, and base qualities are not on file. Libraries were built with PCR. The data were produced on an Illumina HiSeq 2500. To normalize quantification of the TCRbeta repertoire, the TCR libraries were built with molecular barcoding that relied on unique molecular identifiers. TCRdb took the public reads, trimmed them with fastp at Q25, ran MiXCR for clone calling and kept in-frame beta chains. Each entry is one CDR3 protein sequence, shown with its most common DNA and genes. This sample holds about 500,000 distinct CDR3 sequences; 32% were observed only once. The ten largest clones take up 2% to 2.5% of the sample.

The sequences come from PBMCs from the stem cell graft donor, collected from the stem cell graft. The chain joins TRBV7-2 to TRBJ2-6; a weak D assignment points to TRBD1 (5 bases agree). The receptor comes from a human donor who donated a stem cell graft to a child with aplastic anemia. The CDR3 region: CASRLRDSGANVLTF. The nucleotide sequence reads TGTGCCAGCAGACTCAGGGACTCTGGGGCCAACGTCCTGACTTTC.